This T cell receptor (beta chain) is drawn from a study of post-analysis software for immune sequencing data. Whole-study findings and limits: Controls had lower frequencies than patients of 4 or 5 TRBV segments, which included TRBV5-6, TRBV5-1 and TRBV20-1. Normalized Chao1 diversity was significantly reduced in patients versus controls.

The authors incorporated unique molecular identifiers into the TCR beta cDNA libraries. About 500,000 cDNA molecules came from about 1 to 10 million T cells. TCRdb reprocessed the PCR reads with MiXCR, giving one entry per CDR3 protein. This table has hundreds of thousands of distinct CDR3 sequences, roughly 58% appearing once. The CDR3 has 13 amino acids. The junction had 8 bases not matched to a gene; V was cut back by 8 bases and J by 4 bases. Germline V gene sequence: CDR1 LNHNV, CDR2 YYDKDF (reference sequence). This clonotype has just a few counts. Its specificity is unknown. The clonotype originates from a girl under 18 with multiple sclerosis. The rearrangement links TRBV15 to TRBJ2-7; 7 nucleotides agree with TRBD1. The sample taken for sequencing was blood. For the CDR3, the DNA is TGTGCCACCGGGCTGGGACAGCCTTACGAGCAGTACTTC. Protein product: CATGLGQPYEQYF.